This paragraph reports one T cell receptor beta chain. From germline, CDR1 is MGHRA and CDR2 YSYEKL. There are 15 residues in the CDR3. The V gene end was trimmed by 4 bases and the J gene end by 10 bases; junction bases not matched to a gene: 10. This sample is part of a study of blood T cell repertoires in COVID-19. Turning to the study itself: Donors in the United States, Italy and Spain gave samples during acute or convalescent COVID-19. In each case, the material was cDNA or gDNA derived from T cells, B-cell-depleted T cells, or PBMCs.

In the source study's methods: Reference gene primer amplification yielded estimated nucleated cell counts. Only in-frame clones appear in the TCRdb table, and some are missing; sequencing was by immunoSEQ multiplex PCR. V, J and clone size derive from that table, while D and trimming were established from the DNA sequence. Of approximately 270,000 clones in the sample, roughly 88% were seen once. The chain has TRBV4-1 and TRBJ1-6; 7 bases are shared with TRBD1. This clonotype was obtained from a woman in her seventies with acute or convalescent COVID-19. The specimen was peripheral blood. The CDR3 loop is CASSPSGQWNSPLHF. The CDR3 region has the DNA TGCGCCAGCAGCCCCTCGGGACAGTGGAACTCACCCCTCCACTTT.